This entry concerns a single T cell receptor (beta chain). Single viable CD3+CD4+CD8-CD45RO+ cells were sorted as the memory CD4+ T cells. CMV serostatus came from serum IgG against pp150, pp28, p38, p52. Total CD4+ T cells were enriched by CD4 positive selection. These data come from a study of memory CD4+ T cells and cytomegalovirus serostatus. Authors' data handling: Out-of-frame sequences were removed, leaving about 2,300,000 distinct TCRbeta sequences. Only in-frame clones appear in the TCRdb table, and some are missing; sequencing was by immunoSEQ multiplex PCR. Clone size and V and J calls were adopted from that table, with D and trimming inferred from the DNA. Of about 58,000 clones in the sample, roughly 85% were seen once. This CDR3 region has 14 residues. Trimming took off 9 bases at V and 0 bases at J, with 15 bases between the two ends. The V gene's germline CDR1 is ENHRY and CDR2 SYGVKD.

The chain couples TRBV10-3 to TRBJ2-7; D possibly matches TRBD1 or TRBD2 (5 bases each). The TCR originated in an adult in good health and CMV-seronegative. Some clones in this sample may be carry-over from other donors' samples. Sample: memory CD4+ T cells from blood. This CDR3 is CAISGTEVSYEQYF. As DNA, the CDR3 is TGTGCCATTTCCGGGACGGAGGTCTCCTACGAGCAGTACTTC.